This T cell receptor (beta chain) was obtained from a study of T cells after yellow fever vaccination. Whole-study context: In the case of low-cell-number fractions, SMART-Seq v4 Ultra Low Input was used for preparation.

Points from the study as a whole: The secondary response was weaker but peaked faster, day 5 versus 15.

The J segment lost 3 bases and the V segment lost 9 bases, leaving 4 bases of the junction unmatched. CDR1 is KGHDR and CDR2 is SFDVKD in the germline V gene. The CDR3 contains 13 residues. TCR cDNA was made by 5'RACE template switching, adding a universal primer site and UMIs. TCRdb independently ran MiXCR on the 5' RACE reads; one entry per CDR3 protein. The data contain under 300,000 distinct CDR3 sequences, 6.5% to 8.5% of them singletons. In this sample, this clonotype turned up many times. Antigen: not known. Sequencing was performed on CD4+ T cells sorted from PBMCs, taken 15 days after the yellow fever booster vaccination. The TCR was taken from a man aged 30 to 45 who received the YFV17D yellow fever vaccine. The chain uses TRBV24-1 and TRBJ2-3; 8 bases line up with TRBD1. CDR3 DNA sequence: TGTGCCACCCTCGGACAGGGTACAGATACGCAGTATTTT. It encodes CATLGQGTDTQYF.